What follows describes a single T cell receptor (beta chain). Germline CDR1 reads SNHLY; CDR2 reads FYNNEI. V lost 1 base, J lost 4 bases, and 7 bases lay in between. The CDR3 contains 13 residues. This record comes from a study of T cell changes during pregnancy in multiple sclerosis. Data came from immunoSEQ multiplex PCR; TCRdb stores just in-frame clones and leaves some out. The sample has 50,000 to 60,000 clones, 92% seen once; the top ten hold more than 0.15%. The sample in question was CD4+ T cells from peripheral blood mononuclear cells, obtained after pregnancy. This chain links TRBV2 with TRBJ1-2; D call uncertain. The TCR comes from a female donor in good health, enrolled as a control in a pregnancy study. The CDR3 nucleotides are TGTGCCAGCAGTGAAGGGCGGAGCTATGGCTACACCTTC. It encodes CASSEGRSYGYTF.